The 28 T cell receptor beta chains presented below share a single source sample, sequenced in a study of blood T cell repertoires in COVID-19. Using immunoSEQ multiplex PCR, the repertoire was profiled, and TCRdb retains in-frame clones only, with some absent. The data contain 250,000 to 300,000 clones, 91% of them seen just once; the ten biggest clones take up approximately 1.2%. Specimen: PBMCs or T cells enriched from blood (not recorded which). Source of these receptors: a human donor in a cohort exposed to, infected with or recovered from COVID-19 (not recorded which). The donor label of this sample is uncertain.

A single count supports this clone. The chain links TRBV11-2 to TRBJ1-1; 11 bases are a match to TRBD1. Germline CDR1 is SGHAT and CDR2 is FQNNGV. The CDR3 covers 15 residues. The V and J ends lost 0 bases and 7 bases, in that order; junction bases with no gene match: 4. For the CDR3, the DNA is TGTGCCAGCAGCTTAGATCCGGGACAGGGGGGTGAAGCTTTCTTT. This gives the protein CASSLDPGQGGEAFF.

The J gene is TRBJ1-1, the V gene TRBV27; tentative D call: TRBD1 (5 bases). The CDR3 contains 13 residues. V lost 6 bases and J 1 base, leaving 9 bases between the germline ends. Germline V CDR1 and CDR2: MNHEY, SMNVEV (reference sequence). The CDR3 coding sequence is TGTGCCAGCAGGGAGCAGGGGAACACTGAAGCTTTCTTT. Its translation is CASREQGNTEAFF.

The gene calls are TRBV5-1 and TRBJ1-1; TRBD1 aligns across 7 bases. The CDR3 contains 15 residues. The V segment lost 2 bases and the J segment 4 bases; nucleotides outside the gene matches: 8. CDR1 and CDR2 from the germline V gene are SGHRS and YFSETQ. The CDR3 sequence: CASSFRDRRSTEAFF. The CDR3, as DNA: TGCGCCAGCAGCTTCCGGGACAGAAGATCCACTGAAGCTTTCTTT.

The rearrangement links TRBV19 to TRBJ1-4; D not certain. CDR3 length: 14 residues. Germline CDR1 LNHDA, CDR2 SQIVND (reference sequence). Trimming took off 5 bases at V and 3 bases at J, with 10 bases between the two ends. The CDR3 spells CASSPRVANEKLFF. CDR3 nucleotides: TGTGCCAGTAGTCCCCGGGTGGCTAATGAAAAACTGTTTTTT. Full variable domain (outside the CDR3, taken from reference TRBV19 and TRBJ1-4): DGGITQSPKYLFRKEGQNVTLSCEQNLNHDAMYWYRQDPGQGLRLIYYSQIVNDFQKGDIAEGYSVSREKKESFPLTVTSAQKNPTAFYLCASSPRVANEKLFFGSGTQLSVL.

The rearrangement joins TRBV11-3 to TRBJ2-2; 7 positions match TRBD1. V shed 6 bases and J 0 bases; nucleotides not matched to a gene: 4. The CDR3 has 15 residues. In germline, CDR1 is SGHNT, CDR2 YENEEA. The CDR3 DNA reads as TGTGCCAGCAGTATCGGGACAGCGAACACCGGGGAGCTGTTTTTT. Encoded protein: CASSIGTANTGELFF. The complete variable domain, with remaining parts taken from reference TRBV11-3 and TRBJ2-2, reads EAGVVQSPRYKIIEKKQPVAFWCNPISGHNTLYWYLQNLGQGPELLIRYENEEAVDDSQLPKDRFSAERLKGVDSTLKIQPAELGDSAVYLCASSIGTANTGELFFGEGSRLTVL.

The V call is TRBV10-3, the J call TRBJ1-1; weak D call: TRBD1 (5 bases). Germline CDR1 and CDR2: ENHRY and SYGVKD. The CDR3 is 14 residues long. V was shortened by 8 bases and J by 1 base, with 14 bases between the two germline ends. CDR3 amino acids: CAIGDRTSNTEAFF. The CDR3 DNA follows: TGTGCCATCGGAGACAGAACCTCGAACACTGAAGCTTTCTTT.

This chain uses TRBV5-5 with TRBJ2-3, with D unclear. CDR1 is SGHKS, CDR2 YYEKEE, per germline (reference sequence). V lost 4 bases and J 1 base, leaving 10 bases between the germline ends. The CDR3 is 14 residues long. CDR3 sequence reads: CASSPGVGTDTQYF. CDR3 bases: TGTGCCAGCAGCCCTGGAGTAGGCACAGATACGCAGTATTTT.

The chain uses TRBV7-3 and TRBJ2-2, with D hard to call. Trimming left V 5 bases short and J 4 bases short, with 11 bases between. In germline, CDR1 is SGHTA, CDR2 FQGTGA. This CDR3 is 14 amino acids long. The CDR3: CASSRQASTGELFF. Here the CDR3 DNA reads TGTGCCAGCAGCCGGCAGGCCTCCACCGGGGAGCTGTTTTTT.

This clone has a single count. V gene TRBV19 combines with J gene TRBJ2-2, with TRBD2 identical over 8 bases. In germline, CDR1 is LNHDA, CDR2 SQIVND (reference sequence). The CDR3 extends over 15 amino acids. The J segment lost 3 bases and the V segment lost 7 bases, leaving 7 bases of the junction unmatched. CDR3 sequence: CASKKAGVDTGELFF. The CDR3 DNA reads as TGTGCCAGTAAAAAAGCGGGGGTGGACACCGGGGAGCTGTTTTTT.

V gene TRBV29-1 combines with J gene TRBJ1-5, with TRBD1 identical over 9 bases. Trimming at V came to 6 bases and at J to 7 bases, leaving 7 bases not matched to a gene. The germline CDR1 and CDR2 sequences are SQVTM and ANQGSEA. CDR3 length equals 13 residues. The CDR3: CSVGGTGRQPQHF. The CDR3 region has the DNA TGCAGCGTGGGCGGGACAGGGAGGCAGCCCCAGCATTTT.

The CDR3 here is CSASGGNAGTEAFF. Here the CDR3 DNA reads TGCAGCGCCTCAGGGGGAAATGCCGGCACTGAAGCTTTCTTT. The chain is built from TRBV29-1 and TRBJ1-1, with TRBD1 identical over 7 bases. Trimming took 7 bases from V and 4 from J; bases not matched to a gene: 12. The CDR3 runs to 14 residues. CDR1 and CDR2 (germline): SQVTM, ANQGSEA.

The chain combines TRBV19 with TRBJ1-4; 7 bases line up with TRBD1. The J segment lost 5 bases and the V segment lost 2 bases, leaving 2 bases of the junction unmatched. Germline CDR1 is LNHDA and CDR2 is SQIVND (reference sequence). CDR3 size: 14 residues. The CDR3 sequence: CASSIQGGNEKLFF. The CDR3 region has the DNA TGTGCCAGTAGTATACAGGGGGGAAATGAAAAACTGTTTTTT.

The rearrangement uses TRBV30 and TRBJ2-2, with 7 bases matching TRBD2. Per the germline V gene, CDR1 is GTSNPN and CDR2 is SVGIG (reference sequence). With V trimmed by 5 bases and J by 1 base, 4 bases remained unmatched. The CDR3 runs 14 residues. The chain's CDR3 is CAWGSGENTGELFF. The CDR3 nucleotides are TGTGCCTGGGGGAGCGGGGAGAACACCGGGGAGCTGTTTTTT. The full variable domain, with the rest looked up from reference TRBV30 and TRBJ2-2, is SQTIHQWPATLVQPVGSPLSLECTVEGTSNPNLYWYRQAAGRGLQLLFYSVGIGQISSEVPQNLSASRPQDRQFILSSKKLLLSDSGFYLCAWGSGENTGELFFGEGSRLTVL.

CDR3 loop: CASSPVSGARGEQYF. CDR3 nucleotide sequence: TGCGCCAGCAGCCCCGTTAGTGGGGCGCGCGGCGAGCAGTACTTC. The chain couples TRBV4-3 to TRBJ2-7; D is perhaps TRBD1 (5 bases). V shed 4 bases and J shed 6 bases, with 19 bases lying between them. The CDR3 has 15 amino acids. In germline, CDR1 is LGHNA, CDR2 YSLEER.

This CDR3 is CASSLGSLAGADTQYF. In DNA form, the CDR3 reads TGCGCCAGCAGCTTAGGGTCGCTAGCGGGGGCCGATACGCAGTATTTT. The chain couples TRBV5-1 to TRBJ2-3; 10 positions agree with TRBD2. V lost 2 bases and J lost 6; bases outside the gene matches: 9. This CDR3 is built from 16 residues. The V gene's germline CDR1 is SGHRS and CDR2 YFSETQ.

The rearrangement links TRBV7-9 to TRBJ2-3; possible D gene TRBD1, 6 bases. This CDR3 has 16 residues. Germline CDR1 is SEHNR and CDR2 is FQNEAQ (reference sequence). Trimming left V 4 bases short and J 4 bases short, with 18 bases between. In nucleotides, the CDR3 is TGTGCCAGCAGCTCCAAGCCGGGACATCCGGCAGATACGCAGTATTTT. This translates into CASSSKPGHPADTQYF.

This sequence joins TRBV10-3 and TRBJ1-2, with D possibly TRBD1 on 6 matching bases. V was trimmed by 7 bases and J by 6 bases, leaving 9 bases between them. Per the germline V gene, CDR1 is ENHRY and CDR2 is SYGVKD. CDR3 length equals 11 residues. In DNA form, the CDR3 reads TGTGCCATCACGTGGACAGATGGCTACACCTTC. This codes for CAITWTDGYTF.

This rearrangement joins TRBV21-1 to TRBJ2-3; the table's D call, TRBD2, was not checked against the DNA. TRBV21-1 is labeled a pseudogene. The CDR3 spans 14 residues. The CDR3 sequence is CASRLAAPRDTQYF. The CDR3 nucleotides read TGTGCCAGCAGGTTAGCGGCCCCCAGGGATACGCAGTATTTT.

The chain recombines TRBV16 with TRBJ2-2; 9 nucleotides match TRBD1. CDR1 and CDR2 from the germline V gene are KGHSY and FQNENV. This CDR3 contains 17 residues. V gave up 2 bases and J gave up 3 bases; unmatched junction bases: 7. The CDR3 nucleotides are TGTGCCAGCAGCCAAGAGGACAGGGGTACGCACACCGGGGAGCTGTTTTTT. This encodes CASSQEDRGTHTGELFF.

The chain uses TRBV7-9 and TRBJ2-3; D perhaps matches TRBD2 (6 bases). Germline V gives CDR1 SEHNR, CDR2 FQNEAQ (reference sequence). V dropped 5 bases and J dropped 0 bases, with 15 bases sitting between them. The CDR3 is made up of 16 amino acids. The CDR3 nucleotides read TGTGCCAGCAGCGCCACTAGCTTGGGTAGCACAGATACGCAGTATTTT. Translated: CASSATSLGSTDTQYF.

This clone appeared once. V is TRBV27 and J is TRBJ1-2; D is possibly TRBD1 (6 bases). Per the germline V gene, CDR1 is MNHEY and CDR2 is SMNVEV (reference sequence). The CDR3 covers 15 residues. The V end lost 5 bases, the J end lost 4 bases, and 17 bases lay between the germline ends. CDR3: CASSPRGGIGYGYTF. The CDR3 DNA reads TGTGCCAGCAGTCCTCGGGGGGGCATAGGCTATGGCTACACCTTC.

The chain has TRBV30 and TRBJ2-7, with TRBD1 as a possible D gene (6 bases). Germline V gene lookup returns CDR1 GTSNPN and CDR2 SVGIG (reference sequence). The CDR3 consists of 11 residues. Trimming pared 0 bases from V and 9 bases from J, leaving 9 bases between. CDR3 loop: CAWSVQTGQYF. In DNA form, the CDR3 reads TGTGCCTGGAGTGTACAGACAGGGCAGTACTTC.

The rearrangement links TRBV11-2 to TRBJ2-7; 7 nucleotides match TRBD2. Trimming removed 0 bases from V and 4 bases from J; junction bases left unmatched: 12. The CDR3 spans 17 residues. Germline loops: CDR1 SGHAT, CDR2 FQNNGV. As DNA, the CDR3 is TGTGCCAGCAGCTTAGACAGTGGGGGGGACTGGGGTTACGAGCAGTACTTC. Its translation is CASSLDSGGDWGYEQYF.

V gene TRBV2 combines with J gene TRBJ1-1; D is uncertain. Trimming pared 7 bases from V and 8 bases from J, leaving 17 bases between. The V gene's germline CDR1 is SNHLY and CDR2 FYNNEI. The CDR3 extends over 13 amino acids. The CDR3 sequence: CASKRAGRTEAFF. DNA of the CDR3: TGTGCCAGCAAAAGAGCGGGGAGGACGGAAGCTTTCTTT.

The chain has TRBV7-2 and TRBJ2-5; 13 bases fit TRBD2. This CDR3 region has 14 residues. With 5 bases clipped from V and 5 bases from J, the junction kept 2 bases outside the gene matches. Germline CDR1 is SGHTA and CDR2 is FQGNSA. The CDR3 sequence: CASSRGLAGETQYF. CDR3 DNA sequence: TGTGCCAGCAGCCGGGGACTAGCGGGGGAGACCCAGTACTTC. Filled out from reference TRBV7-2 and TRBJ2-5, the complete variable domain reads GAGVSQSPSNKVTEKGKDVELRCDPISGHTALYWYRQSLGQGLEFLIYFQGNSAPDKSGLPSDRFSAERTGGSVSTLTIQRTQQEDSAVYLCASSRGLAGETQYFGPGTRLLVL.

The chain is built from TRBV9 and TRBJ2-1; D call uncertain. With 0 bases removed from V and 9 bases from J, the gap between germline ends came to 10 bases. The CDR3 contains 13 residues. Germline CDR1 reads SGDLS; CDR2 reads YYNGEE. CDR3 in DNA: TGTGCCAGCAGCGTAGAAGAGCCTGGTGAGCAGTTCTTC. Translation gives CASSVEEPGEQFF.

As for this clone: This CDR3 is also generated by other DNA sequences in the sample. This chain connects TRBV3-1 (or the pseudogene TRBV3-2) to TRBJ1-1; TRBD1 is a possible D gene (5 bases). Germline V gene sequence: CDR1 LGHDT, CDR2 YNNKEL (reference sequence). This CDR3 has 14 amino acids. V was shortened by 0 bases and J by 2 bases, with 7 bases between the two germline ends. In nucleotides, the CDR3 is TGTGCCAGCAGCCAAGAGGGGGGTAACACTGAAGCTTTCTTT. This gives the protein CASSQEGGNTEAFF.

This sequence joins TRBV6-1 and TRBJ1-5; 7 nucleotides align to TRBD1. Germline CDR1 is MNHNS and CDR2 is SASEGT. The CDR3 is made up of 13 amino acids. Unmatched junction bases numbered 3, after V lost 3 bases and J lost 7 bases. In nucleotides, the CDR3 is TGTGCCAGCAGTGACGGGACAGAACAGCCCCAGCATTTT. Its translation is CASSDGTEQPQHF.